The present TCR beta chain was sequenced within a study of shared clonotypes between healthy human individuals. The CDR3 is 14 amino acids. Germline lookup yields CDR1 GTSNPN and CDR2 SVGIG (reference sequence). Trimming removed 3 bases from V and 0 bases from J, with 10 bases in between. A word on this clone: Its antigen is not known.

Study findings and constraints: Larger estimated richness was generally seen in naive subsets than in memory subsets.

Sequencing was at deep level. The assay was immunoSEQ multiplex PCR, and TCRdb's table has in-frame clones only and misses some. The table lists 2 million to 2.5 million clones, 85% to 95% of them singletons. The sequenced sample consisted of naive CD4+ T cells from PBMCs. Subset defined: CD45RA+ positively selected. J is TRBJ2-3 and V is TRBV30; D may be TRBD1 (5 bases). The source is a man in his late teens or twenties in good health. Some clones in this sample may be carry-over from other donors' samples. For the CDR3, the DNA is TGTGCCTGGAGCTGGTCAGGGAGCACAGATACGCAGTATTTT. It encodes CAWSWSGSTDTQYF.